The entry that follows covers one TCR beta chain sequence. This clone was counted at least ten times. The specificity of this receptor is unknown. No base qualities exist here, and no much larger clone lies one base off it. TCRbeta CDR3 regions were amplified from genomic DNA using the immunoSEQ Assay, a bias-controlled multiplex PCR. In the paper's pipeline: Within the assay, amplification of reference gene primers was used to estimate how many nucleated cells each sample contained. To quantify the absolute abundance of each unique TCRbeta CDR3 rearrangement, sequence reads were collapsed and filtered. For each sample, productive Simpson clonality was calculated as the square root of Simpson's diversity index over productive rearrangements. TCRdb obtained this table from immuneACCESS and retained in-frame rearrangements with V and J assigned. These tables miss some clones; where compared with another copy, unresolved V genes account for less than half of the shortfall, and the remainder is unexplained. The V and J calls and clone size were taken over from that table, and D and trimming were inferred from the DNA. The sample table lists about 92,000 clones, about 71% of them with a count of one. The ten largest clones capture 20% to 25% of the sample.

The data originate from a study of blood T cell repertoires in COVID-19 (dated by TCRdb to the early 2020s). Regarding the research as a whole: Samples from collaborators originated in the United States, Italy and Spain and spanned both the acute and convalescent phases of COVID-19. The material from the prospective study consisted of cDNA or gDNA derived from T cells, B-cell-depleted T cells, or PBMCs. Deeply sampled blood TCRbeta repertoires from subjects exposed to, actively infected with, or recovered from COVID-19 were included in the dataset. The repertoires were released in a freely available public database meant as a resource for research on the immune response to SARS-CoV-2. The samples were drawn from the first 160 participants of the ongoing ImmuneRACE study and from 1,254 subjects provided by 6 global collaborators. Nearly every sample came with metadata listing a de-identified subject ID, COVID-19 status, age in years and sex. HLA class I and class II types, where available, came from metadata supplied by the sample provider rather than from assay-based typing.

The trim is 5 bases for V and 5 bases for J, with a gap of 19 bases between the germline ends. The germline V gene specifies SGHRS as CDR1 and YFSETQ as CDR2. The CDR3 measures 15 amino acids from cysteine to phenylalanine. The DNA shown is the 45-base CDR3, in frame from base 1. The research as a whole found: The amount of clinical and demographic metadata varied by source and participant and was provided uncurated.

Each collaborating institution followed its own protocols to collect whole blood in K2EDTA tubes. For TCRbeta analysis, collaborator samples were shipped as frozen whole blood, as isolated PBMCs, or as DNA extracted from either sample type. The rearranged chain carries TRBV5-1 and TRBJ2-5; TRBD2 could be the D gene, as 6 bases match. The sequenced material came from peripheral blood. This clonotype was sampled from a woman aged 55-69 years in a cohort sampled during active or convalescent COVID-19. The DNA sequence is TGCGCCAGCAGGCTTCCGCCGGGGGAAATGGAGACCCAGTACTTC. It specifies CASRLPPGEMETQYF.